The text below deals with one T cell receptor (beta chain). The data were obtained in a study of somatic mutations in cytotoxic T cells in rheumatoid arthritis. Looking at the study overall: Some V beta antibody-stained T-cell populations were flow-sorted at nearly 100% purity, including V beta1+ cells sequenced for TCRB.

Source study methods: Published virus-specific TCRB sequences were rarely matched by patient CD8+ clones larger than 1%. Here immunoSEQ multiplex PCR was the method, and the copy in TCRdb shows in-frame clones only, minus some. The V and J calls and the clone size are those of that table, but D and trimming were determined from the DNA. Of around 13,000 clones in the sample, 75% to 80% were seen once. Researchers isolated CD4+ and CD8+ cells by positive magnetic bead selection and then checked their purity by flow cytometry. The CDR3 sequence is 12 residues long. V was cut by 1 base and J by 8 bases, with 9 bases left in between. The germline CDR1 and CDR2 sequences are SGHVS and FNYEAQ.

The specimen was CD8+ T cells sorted from blood. The V call is TRBV7-6, the J call TRBJ2-7; D gene ambiguous. This receptor was identified in an adult with rheumatoid arthritis. CDR3 in DNA: TGTGCCAGCAGCTTAGAGGCAGCCCAGCAGTACTTC. It codes for CASSLEAAQQYF.